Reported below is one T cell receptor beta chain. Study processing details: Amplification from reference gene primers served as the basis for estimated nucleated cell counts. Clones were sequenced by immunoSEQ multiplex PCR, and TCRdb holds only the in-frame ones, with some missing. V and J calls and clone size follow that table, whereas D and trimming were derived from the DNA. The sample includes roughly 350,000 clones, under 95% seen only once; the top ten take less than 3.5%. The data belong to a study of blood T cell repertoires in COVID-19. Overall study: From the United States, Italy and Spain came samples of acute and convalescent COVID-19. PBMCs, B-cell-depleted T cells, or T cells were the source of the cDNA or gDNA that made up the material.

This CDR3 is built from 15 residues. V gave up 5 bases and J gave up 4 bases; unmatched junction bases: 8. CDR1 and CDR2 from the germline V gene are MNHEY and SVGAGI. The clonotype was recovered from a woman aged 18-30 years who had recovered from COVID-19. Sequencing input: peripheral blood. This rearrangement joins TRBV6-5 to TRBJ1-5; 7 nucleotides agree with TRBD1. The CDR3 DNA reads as TGTGCCAGCAGTACCCGGCCAGGGGGAAATCAGCCCCAGCATTTT. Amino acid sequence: CASSTRPGGNQPQHF.